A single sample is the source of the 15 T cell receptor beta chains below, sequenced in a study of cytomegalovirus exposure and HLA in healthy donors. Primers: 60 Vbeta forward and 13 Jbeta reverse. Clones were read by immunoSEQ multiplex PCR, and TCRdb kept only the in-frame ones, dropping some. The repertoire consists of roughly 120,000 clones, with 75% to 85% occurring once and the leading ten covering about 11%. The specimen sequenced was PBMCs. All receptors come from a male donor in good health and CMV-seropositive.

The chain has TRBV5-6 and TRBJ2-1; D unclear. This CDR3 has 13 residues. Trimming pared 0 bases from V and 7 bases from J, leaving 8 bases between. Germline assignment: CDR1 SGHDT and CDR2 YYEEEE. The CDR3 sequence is CASSLADGNEQFF. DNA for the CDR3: TGTGCCAGCAGCTTGGCCGACGGGAATGAGCAGTTCTTC.

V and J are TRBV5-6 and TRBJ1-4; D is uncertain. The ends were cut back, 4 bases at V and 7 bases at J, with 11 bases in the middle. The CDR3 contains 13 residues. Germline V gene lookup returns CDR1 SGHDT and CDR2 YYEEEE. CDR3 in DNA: TGTGCCAGCAGCCGCCGGGGTTCTGAAAAACTGTTTTTT. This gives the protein CASSRRGSEKLFF.

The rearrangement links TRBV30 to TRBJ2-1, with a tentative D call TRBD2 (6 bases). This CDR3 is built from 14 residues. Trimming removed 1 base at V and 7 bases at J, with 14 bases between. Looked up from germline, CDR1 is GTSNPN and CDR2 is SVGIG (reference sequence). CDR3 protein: CAWSAGVRANEQFF. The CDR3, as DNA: TGTGCCTGGAGTGCGGGGGTGCGGGCGAATGAGCAGTTCTTC.

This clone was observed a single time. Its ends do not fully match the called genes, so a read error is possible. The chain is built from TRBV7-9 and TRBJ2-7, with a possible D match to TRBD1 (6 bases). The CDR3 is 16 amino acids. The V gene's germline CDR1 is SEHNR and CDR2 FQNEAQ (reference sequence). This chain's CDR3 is CSSSPTQSDRRYEQYF. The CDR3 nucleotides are TGTTCCAGCAGCCCGACCCAGAGCGACAGGCGGTACGAGCAGTACTTC.

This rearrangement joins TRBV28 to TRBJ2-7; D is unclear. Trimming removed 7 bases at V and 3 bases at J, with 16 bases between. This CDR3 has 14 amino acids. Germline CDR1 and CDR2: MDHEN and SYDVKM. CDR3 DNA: TGTGCCAGCACCACGACTGGAGAGGTCTACGAGCAGTACTTC. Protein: CASTTTGEVYEQYF.

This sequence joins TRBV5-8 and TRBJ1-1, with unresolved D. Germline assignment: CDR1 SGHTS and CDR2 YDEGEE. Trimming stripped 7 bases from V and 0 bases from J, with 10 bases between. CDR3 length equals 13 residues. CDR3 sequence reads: CASPLRMNTEAFF. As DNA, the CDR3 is TGTGCCAGCCCCCTAAGAATGAACACTGAAGCTTTCTTT.

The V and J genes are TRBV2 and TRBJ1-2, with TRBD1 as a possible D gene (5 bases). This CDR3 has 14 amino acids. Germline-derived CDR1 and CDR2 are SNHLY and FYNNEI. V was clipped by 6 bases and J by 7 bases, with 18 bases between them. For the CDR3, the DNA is TGTGCCAGCAGGGACTGGGGGGAAGCGAGTGGCTACACCTTC. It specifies CASRDWGEASGYTF.

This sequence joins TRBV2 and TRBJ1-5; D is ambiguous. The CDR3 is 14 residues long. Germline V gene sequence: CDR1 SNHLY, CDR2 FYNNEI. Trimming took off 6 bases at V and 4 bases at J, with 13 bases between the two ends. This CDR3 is CASRPGVWNQPQHF. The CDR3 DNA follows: TGTGCCAGCAGGCCGGGAGTTTGGAATCAGCCCCAGCATTTT.

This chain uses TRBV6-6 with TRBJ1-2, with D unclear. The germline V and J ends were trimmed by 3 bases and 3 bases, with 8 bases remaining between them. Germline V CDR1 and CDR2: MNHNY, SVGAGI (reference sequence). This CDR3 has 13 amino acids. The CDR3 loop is CASSYFTDYGYTF. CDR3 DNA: TGTGCCAGCAGTTATTTTACGGACTATGGCTACACCTTC.

In DNA, the CDR3 is TGTGCCAGCAGCAGGGGGCTTGGGACCCACGAGGGGCAGTTCTTC. Amino acid sequence: CASSRGLGTHEGQFF. This rearrangement joins TRBV5-8 to TRBJ2-1; 7 bases fit TRBD1. The CDR3 extends over 15 amino acids. The V segment lost 4 bases and the J segment 12 bases; nucleotides outside the gene matches: 16. Germline loops: CDR1 SGHTS, CDR2 YDEGEE.

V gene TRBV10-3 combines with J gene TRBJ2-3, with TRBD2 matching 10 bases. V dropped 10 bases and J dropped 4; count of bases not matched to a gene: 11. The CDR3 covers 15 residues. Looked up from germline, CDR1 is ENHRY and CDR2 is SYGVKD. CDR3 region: CATDAGTSVSDTQYF. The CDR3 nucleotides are TGTGCCACCGACGCCGGGACTAGCGTTTCAGATACGCAGTATTTT.

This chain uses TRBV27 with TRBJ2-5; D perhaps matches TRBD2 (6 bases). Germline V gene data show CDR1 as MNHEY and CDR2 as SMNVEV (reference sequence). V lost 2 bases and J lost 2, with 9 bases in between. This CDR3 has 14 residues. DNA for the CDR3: TGTGCCAGCAGTTTACGGGGGTCTCAAGAGACCCAGTACTTC. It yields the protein CASSLRGSQETQYF.

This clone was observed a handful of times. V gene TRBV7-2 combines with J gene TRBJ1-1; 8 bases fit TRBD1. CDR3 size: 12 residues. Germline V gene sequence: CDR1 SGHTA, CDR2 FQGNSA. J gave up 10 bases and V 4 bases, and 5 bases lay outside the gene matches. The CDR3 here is CASSSQDRGAFF. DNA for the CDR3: TGTGCCAGCAGCTCCCAAGACAGGGGAGCTTTCTTT.

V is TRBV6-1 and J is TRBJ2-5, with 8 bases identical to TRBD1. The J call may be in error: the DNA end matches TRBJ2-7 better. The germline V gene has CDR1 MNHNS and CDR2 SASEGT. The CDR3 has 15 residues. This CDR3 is CASSESRQGLDEQYF. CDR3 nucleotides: TGTGCCAGCAGTGAATCCCGACAGGGGTTGGACGAGCAGTACTTC.

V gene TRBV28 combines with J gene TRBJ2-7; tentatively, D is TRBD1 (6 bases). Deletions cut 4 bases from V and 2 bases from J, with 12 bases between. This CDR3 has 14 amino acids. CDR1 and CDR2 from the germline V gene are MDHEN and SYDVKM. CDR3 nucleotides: TGTGCCAGCAGTTCACCAGGGGTACCCTACGAGCAGTACTTC. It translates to CASSSPGVPYEQYF.